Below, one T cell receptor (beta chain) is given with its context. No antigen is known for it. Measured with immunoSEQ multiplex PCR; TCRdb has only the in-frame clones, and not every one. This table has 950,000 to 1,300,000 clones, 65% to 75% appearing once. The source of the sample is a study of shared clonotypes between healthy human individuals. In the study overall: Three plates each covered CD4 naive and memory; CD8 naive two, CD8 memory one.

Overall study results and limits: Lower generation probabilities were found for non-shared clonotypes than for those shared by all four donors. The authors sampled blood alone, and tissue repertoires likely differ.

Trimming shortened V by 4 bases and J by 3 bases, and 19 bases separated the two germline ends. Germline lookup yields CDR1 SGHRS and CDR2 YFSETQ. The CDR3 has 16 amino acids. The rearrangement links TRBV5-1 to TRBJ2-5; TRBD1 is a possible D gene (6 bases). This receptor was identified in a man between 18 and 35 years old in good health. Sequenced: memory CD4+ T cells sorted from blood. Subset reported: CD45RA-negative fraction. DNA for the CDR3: TGCGCCAGCAGCCAACAGCCACAGGGTTCGGAAGAGACCCAGTACTTC. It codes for CASSQQPQGSEETQYF. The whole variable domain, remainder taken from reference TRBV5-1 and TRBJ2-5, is KAGVTQTPRYLIKTRGQQVTLSCSPISGHRSVSWYQQTPGQGLQFLFEYFSETQRNKGNFPGRFSGRQFSNSRSEMNVSTLELGDSALYLCASSQQPQGSEETQYFGPGTRLLVL.